This T cell receptor (beta chain) was observed in a study of Graves' ophthalmopathy and Graves' hyperthyroidism. This clonotype was picked up many times. Its antigen remains unknown. Study-level findings and limits: This model predicted ophthalmopathy progression (sensitivity around 71%, specificity about 72%). Clonotypes were expanded in thyroid at above 0.001 frequency, and most also appeared in blood.

Amplification from RNA transcripts yielded the TCR beta CDR3 regions. RT-PCR was first run with HTBI primers, then multiplex PCR in a second round. TCRdb reprocessed the multiplex PCR reads via MiXCR and lists one record per CDR3 protein. This sample has around 520,000 distinct CDR3 sequences; just under 40% occur once, and the top ten carry around 4.6%. Trimming removed 8 bases at V and 2 bases at J, with 10 bases between. CDR1 DFQATT and CDR2 SNEGSKA come from the germline V gene (reference sequence). The CDR3 has 12 amino acids. The sample was peripheral blood or thyroid tissue (not recorded which). The rearrangement joins TRBV20-1 to TRBJ1-5, with D possibly being TRBD1 (6 bases). This TCR was recovered from an adult man with Graves' hyperthyroidism. The CDR3 reads CSSGEGNQPQHF. CDR3 coding DNA: TGCAGTTCAGGGGAGGGCAATCAGCCCCAGCATTTT.